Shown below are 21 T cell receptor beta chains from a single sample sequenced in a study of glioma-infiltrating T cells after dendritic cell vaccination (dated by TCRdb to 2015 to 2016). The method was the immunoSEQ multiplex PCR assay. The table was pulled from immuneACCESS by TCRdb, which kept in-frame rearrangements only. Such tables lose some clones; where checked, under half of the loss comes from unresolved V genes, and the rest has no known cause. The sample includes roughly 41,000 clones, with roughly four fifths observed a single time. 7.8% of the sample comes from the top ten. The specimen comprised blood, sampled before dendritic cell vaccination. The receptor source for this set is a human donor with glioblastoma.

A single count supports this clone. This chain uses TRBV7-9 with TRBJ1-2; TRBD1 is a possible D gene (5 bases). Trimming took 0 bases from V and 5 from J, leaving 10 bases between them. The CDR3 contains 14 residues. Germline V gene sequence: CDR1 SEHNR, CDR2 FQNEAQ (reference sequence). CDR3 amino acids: CASSLARDSYGYTF. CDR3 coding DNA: TGTGCCAGCAGCTTAGCTCGAGACAGTTATGGCTACACCTTC. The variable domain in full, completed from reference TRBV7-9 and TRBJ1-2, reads DTGVSQNPRHKITKRGQNVTFRCDPISEHNRLYWYRQTLGQGPEFLTYFQNEAQLEKSRLLSDRFSAERPKGSFSTLEIQRTEQGDSAMYLCASSLARDSYGYTFGSGTRLTVV.

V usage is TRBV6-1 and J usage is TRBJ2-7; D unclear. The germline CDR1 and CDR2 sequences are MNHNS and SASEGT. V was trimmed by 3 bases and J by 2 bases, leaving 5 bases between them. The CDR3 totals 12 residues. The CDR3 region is CASSDGPYEQYF. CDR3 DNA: TGTGCCAGCAGTGATGGCCCCTACGAGCAGTACTTC.

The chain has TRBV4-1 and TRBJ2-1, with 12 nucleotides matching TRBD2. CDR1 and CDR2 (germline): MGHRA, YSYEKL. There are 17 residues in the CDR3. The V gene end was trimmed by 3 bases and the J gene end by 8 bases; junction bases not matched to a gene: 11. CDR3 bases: TGCGCCAGCAGCCAGGGTTCCCTAGCGGGGGGGCCCCATGAGCAGTTCTTC. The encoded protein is CASSQGSLAGGPHEQFF.

In nucleotides, the CDR3 is TGTGCCAGCTCCCCGGAGGTAGGCCGCGGAAACACCATATATTTT. This gives the protein CASSPEVGRGNTIYF. The genes are TRBV18 and TRBJ1-3, with D unresolved. Per the germline V gene, CDR1 is KGHSH and CDR2 is LQKENI. Trimming left V 6 bases short and J 4 bases short, with 16 bases between. CDR3 size: 15 residues.

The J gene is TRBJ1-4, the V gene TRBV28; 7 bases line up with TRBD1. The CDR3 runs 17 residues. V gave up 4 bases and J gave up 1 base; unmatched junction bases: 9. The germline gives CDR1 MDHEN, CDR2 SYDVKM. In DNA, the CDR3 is TGTGCCAGCAGTTCTTACAGGGGTGATAAAACTAATGAAAAACTGTTTTTT. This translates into CASSSYRGDKTNEKLFF. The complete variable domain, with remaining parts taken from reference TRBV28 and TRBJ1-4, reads DVKVTQSSRYLVKRTGEKVFLECVQDMDHENMFWYRQDPGLGLRLIYFSYDVKMKEKGDIPEGYSVSREKKERFSLILESASTNQTSMYLCASSSYRGDKTNEKLFFGSGTQLSVL.

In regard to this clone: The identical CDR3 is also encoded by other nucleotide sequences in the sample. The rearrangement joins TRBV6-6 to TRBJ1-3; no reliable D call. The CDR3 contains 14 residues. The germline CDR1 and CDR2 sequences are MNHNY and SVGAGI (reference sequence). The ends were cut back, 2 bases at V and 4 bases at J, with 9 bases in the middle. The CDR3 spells CASSYTGSGNTIYF. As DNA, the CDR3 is TGTGCCAGCAGTTACACGGGGTCGGGAAACACCATATATTTT.

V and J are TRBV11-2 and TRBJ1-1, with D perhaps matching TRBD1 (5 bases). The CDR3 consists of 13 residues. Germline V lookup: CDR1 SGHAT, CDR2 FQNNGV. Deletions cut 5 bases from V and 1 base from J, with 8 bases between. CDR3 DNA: TGTGCCAGCAGCACGGACAAGAACACTGAAGCTTTCTTT. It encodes CASSTDKNTEAFF.

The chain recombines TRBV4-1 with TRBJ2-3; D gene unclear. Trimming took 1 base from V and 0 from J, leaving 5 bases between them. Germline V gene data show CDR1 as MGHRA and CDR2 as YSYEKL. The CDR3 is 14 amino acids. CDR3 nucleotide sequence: TGCGCCAGCAGCCAAGGACTGAGCACAGATACGCAGTATTTT. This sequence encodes CASSQGLSTDTQYF.

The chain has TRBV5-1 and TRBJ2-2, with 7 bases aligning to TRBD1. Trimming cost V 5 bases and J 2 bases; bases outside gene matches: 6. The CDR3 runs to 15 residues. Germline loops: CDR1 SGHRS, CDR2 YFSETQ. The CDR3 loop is CASSPGTVNTGELFF. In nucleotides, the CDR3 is TGCGCCAGCAGTCCCGGGACAGTTAACACCGGGGAGCTGTTTTTT.

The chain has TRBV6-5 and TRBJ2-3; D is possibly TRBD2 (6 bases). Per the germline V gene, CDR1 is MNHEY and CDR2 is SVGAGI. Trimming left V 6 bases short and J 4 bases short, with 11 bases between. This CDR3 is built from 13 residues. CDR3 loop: CASSLGLADTQYF. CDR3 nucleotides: TGTGCCAGCAGCCTGGGACTTGCAGATACGCAGTATTTT.

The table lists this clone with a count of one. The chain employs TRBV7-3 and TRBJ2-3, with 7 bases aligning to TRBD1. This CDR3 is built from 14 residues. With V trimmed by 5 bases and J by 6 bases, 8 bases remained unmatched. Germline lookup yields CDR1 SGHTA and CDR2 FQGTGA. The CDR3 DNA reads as TGTGCCAGCAGCCAGAACTCCAGGGGGGATACGCAGTATTTT. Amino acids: CASSQNSRGDTQYF.

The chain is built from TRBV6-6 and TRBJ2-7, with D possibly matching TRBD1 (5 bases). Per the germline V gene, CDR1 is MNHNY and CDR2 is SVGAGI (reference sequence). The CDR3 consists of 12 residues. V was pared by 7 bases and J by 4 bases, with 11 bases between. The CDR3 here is CASTGHQYEQYF. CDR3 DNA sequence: TGTGCCAGCACCGGACATCAATACGAGCAGTACTTC.

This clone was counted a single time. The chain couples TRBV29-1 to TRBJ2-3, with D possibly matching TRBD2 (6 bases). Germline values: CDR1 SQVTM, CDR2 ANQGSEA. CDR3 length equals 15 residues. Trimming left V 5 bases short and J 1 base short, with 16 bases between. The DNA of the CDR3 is TGCAGCGTTCCCCGGGACTCGGCACGCACAGATACGCAGTATTTT. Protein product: CSVPRDSARTDTQYF.

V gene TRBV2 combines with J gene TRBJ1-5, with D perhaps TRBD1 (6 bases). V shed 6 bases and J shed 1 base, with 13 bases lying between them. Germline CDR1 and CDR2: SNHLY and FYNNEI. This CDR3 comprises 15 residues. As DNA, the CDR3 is TGTGCCAGCAGCGTACAGGGTCGGAGCAATCAGCCCCAGCATTTT. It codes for CASSVQGRSNQPQHF.

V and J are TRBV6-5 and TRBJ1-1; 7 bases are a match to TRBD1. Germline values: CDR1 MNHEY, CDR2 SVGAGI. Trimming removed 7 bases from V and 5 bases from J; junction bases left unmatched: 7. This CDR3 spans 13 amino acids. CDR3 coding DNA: TGTGCCAGCACTAGGGGGCATTTAACTGAAGCTTTCTTT. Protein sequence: CASTRGHLTEAFF.

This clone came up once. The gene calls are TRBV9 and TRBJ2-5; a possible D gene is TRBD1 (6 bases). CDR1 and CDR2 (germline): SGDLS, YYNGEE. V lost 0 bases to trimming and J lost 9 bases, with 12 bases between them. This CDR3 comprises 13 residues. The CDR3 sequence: CASSVVRDRPQYF. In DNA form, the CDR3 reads TGTGCCAGCAGCGTAGTGAGAGACAGGCCCCAGTACTTC.

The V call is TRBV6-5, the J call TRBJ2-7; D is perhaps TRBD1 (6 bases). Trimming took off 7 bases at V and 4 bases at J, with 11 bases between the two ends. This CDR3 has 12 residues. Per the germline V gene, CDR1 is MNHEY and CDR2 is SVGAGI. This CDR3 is CASTRGTYEQYF. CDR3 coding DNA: TGTGCCAGCACTAGGGGGACGTACGAGCAGTACTTC.

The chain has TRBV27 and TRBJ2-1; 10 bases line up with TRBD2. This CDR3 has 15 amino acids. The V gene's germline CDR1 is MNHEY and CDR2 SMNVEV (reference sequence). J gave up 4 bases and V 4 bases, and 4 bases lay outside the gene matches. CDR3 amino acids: CASSSSGGAYNEQFF. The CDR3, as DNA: TGTGCCAGCAGTTCCAGCGGGGGGGCTTACAATGAGCAGTTCTTC.

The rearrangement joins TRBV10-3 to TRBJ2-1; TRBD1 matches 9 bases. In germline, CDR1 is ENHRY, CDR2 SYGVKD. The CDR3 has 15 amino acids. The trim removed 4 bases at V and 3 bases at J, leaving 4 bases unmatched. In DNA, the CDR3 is TGTGCCATCAGTGGACAGGGGGGAGACTACAATGAGCAGTTCTTC. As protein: CAISGQGGDYNEQFF.

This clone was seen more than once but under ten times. CDR3 sequence: CARSWYRDREIGYAVF. The CDR3 DNA sequence: TGTGCCAGAAGCTGGTACCGGGACAGGGAAATAGGATACGCAGTATTT. This chain connects TRBV7-5 to TRBJ2-3; the table assigns TRBD1, which was not confirmed against the DNA. TRBV7-5 is a known pseudogene. CDR3 length: 16 amino acids.

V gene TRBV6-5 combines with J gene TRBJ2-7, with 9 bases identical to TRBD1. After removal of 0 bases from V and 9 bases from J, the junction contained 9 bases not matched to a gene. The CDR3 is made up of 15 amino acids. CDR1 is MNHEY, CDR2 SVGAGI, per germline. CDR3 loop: CASSYSDRGIIGQYF. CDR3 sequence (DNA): TGTGCCAGCAGTTACTCGGACAGGGGAATAATCGGGCAGTACTTC.